This TCR beta chain appears in the sequencing data of a study of tumor-infiltrating lymphocytes in primary liver carcinoma (dated by TCRdb to about 2017). Looking at the study overall: The five patients, three men and two women aged 30 to 69 years, had hepatocellular carcinoma (four) or combined HCC and intrahepatic cholangiocarcinoma (one). Tumors of the five patients were stage T1-T3 N0M0 with maximum diameters of roughly 4 to 11 cm. Each sample produced about 3.5 to 8 million productive TCRbeta reads, and read depth showed no significant difference between tissue types. Across five regions of each liver tumor, along with adjacent normal tissue and blood, the study brought together TCRbeta repertoire sequencing, expression microarrays and whole-exome sequencing. TCRbeta repertoire sequencing covered 35 specimens from 5 patients: roughly 25 tumor regions, 5 adjacent noncancerous liver tissues and 5 peripheral blood samples. To link TCRbeta repertoire diversity with the local molecular phenotype, the roughly 27 tumor region samples were profiled using Agilent mRNA microarrays. Technical replicate repertoires showed high reproducibility, with mean shared-clone rates near 0.89 and correlation coefficients above 0.95.

The research as a whole found: With just 4 or 5 patients in the study, the authors point out that the findings should be validated in a larger study. Since the samples were bulk and unsorted, there was no way to compare CD4+ and CD8+ T cell repertoires. Because sequencing covered only the TCR beta chain and unpaired alpha chains were not captured, true repertoire diversity is likely underestimated. Only roughly 7-24% of top clones appeared in all five regions of a tumor, which suggests that tumor-infiltrating T cells are spatially heterogeneous. A significantly larger repertoire fraction was made up by the top 250 clones in tumors than in blood (p = 0.039). Pairs of tumor regions showed greater repertoire overlap (mean roughly 36%) than tumor-adjacent pairs (roughly 17%) or tumor-blood pairs (approximately 15%), which is consistent with antigen-driven expansion.

A constant-region primer and ProtoScript II reverse transcriptase were used to reverse-transcribe TCRbeta-specific cDNA from 500 ng total RNA. The TCRbeta libraries were prepared through three rounds of nested multiplex PCR following a slightly modified ARM-PCR procedure. The first two PCR rounds used multiplex TRBV1-TRBV30 forward primers with a Cbeta reverse primer, each for 10 cycles. A final 25-cycle PCR with Deep VentR polymerase added sample barcodes and Illumina adapters. Before sequencing, amplicons of 200-500 bp were purified from gel using a QIAquick gel extraction kit. TCRbeta amplicons were sequenced on an Illumina HiSeq 2500 with 250-bp paired-end reads. The paper's processing steps were these. Trimmomatic v0.33 was used to quality-trim the reads, and FLASH v1.2.11 was used to merge paired reads so that full CDR3 sequences could be recovered. V, D and J germline segments were assigned to the rearranged TCRbeta sequences by MiGEC v1.2.1b. Clonotype statistics and Shannon-Wiener diversity indices were calculated with VDJtools v1.0.0. To reduce sampling bias, subsequent analyses other than the diversity analysis used only the 250 most abundant clonotypes in each sample. TCRdb ran its own pipeline on the public reads, namely fastp trimming at Q25 and MiXCR clone calling, and kept in-frame beta chains. A single entry per CDR3 protein holds the most common genes and DNA from its merged rows. The V and J calls and clone size are TCRdb's, not the authors'. The sample has 95,000 to 100,000 distinct CDR3 sequences on record, about 63% of them singletons. Around 12% of the sample rests with the top ten.

Taken from the germline V gene, the CDR1 and CDR2 loops are SGHAT and FQNNGV. Here V drops 5 bases and J drops 4 bases, and the junction holds 8 bases not matched to any gene. The CDR3 runs 15 amino acids, cysteine and phenylalanine included. The CDR3 DNA has 45 bases and is translated from base 1. Without any cell sorting, total RNA and DNA were extracted together from approximately 20-30 mg of bulk tissue using the AllPrep DNA/RNA mini kit. Between November 2015 and early 2016, a few patients in China with histopathologically diagnosed primary liver carcinoma had their tumors surgically resected. Chronic HBV infection was present in the patients, and the patients were treatment-naive at sampling. Five spatially separated regions were sampled per tumor: superior, inferior, left-lateral and right-lateral poles, plus the tumor centre. More than 90% viable tumor cells were found by histology in every tumor sample. Each fresh piece of tumor and adjacent tissue was cut in two, with one half stored in RNAlater at -80 degrees C and the other half sent for histology.

By share, this clonotype ranks as medium-sized (0.01 to 0.1%). Its antigen is currently not known. No base quality values were provided; no much bigger clone lies one nucleotide off. The sequenced material came from liver tumor tissue from sampling region 2. The cell subset or site label here, explained by the study, means: tumor region T2, inferior pole. This TCR was recovered from a woman aged 60-70 years with primary liver carcinoma and hepatitis B virus infection. The sequence links TRBV11-2 to TRBJ2-5; 9 central bases correspond to TRBD1. The CDR3 protein: CASSTGQGTRETQYF. The DNA sequence is given as TGTGCCAGCAGCACGGGACAGGGAACGAGAGAGACCCAGTACTTC.